These T cell receptor beta chains were read from a single sample in a study of shared clonotypes between healthy human individuals. Assay used: immunoSEQ multiplex PCR; TCRdb lists only in-frame clones, some missing. The table includes over a million clones, approximately 72% detected once. The material sequenced was memory CD4+ T cells sorted from blood. All receptors come from a man between 18 and 29 years old in good health. Each CDR3 is given with its conserved first and last residue. Each record gives: D gene, J gene, clone size, V gene, CDR3 DNA, CDR3 protein. D genes are given only for firm matches. Size is stated for part of the rows, as once, few or many counts, or as a class when the clone is expanded.

d_gene: TRBD1
j_gene: TRBJ2-7
abundance: NA
v_gene: TRBV7-9
CDR3nt: TGTGCCAGCAGCTTAGGGACAGGGACGTTGCAGCAGTACTTC
CDR3aa: CASSLGTGTLQQYF

d_gene: TRBD1
j_gene: TRBJ1-1
abundance: NA
v_gene: TRBV28
CDR3nt: TGTGCCAGCAGTTTTGCGACAGGGGGCGAGAACACTGAAGCTTTCTTT
CDR3aa: CASSFATGGENTEAFF

d_gene: NA
j_gene: TRBJ1-2
abundance: NA
v_gene: TRBV5-1
CDR3nt: TGCGCCAGCAGCTTGGCAGGGCAGGGTAGTGGCTACACCTTC
CDR3aa: CASSLAGQGSGYTF

d_gene: TRBD1
j_gene: TRBJ2-7
abundance: NA
v_gene: TRBV5-1
CDR3nt: TGCGCCAGCAGCTTGTTGGGACAGGGGTCTATTTACGAGCAGTACTTC
CDR3aa: CASSLLGQGSIYEQYF

d_gene: NA
j_gene: TRBJ1-4
abundance: few
v_gene: TRBV6-1
CDR3nt: TGTGCCAGCACAGGGCCCAGGGGCCATGAAAAACTGTTTTTT
CDR3aa: CASTGPRGHEKLFF

d_gene: NA
j_gene: TRBJ2-7
abundance: NA
v_gene: TRBV5-1
CDR3nt: TGCGCCAGCAGCCTGGACAGTCGTCAGTACTTC
CDR3aa: CASSLDSRQYF

d_gene: TRBD1
j_gene: TRBJ1-5
abundance: NA
v_gene: TRBV6-5
CDR3nt: TGTGCCAGCAGTGGGACAGGGGTAGGAGATCAGCCCCAGCATTTT
CDR3aa: CASSGTGVGDQPQHF

d_gene: TRBD1
j_gene: TRBJ2-1
abundance: NA
v_gene: TRBV5-1
CDR3nt: TGCGCCAGCAGTCCCCCCACGGGACAGTACAATGAGCAGTTCTTC
CDR3aa: CASSPPTGQYNEQFF

d_gene: NA
j_gene: TRBJ2-3
abundance: NA
v_gene: TRBV14
CDR3nt: TGTGCCAGCAGCCAAGGAGGGTTGGACACAGATACGCAGTATTTT
CDR3aa: CASSQGGLDTDTQYF

d_gene: NA
j_gene: TRBJ2-2
abundance: NA
v_gene: TRBV5-4
CDR3nt: TGTGCCAGCAGCTTATCCGTCGGGGAGCTGTTTTTT
CDR3aa: CASSLSVGELFF

d_gene: TRBD1
j_gene: TRBJ1-3
abundance: NA
v_gene: TRBV19
CDR3nt: TGTGCCAGTATAACCCGGGACAGGGGGCTGAGGGACACCATATATTTT
CDR3aa: CASITRDRGLRDTIYF

d_gene: TRBD1
j_gene: TRBJ2-3
abundance: NA
v_gene: TRBV5-1
CDR3nt: TGCGCCAGCAGCCAGACAGGGGACACAGATACGCAGTATTTT
CDR3aa: CASSQTGDTDTQYF

d_gene: TRBD2
j_gene: TRBJ2-2
abundance: NA
v_gene: TRBV7-9
CDR3nt: TGTGCCAGCAGCCTCCTAGCGGGAGTACAAACCGGGGAGCTGTTTTTT
CDR3aa: CASSLLAGVQTGELFF

d_gene: TRBD2
j_gene: TRBJ2-1
abundance: once
v_gene: TRBV15
CDR3nt: TGTGCCACCAGCAGGGGACTAGCGGGGGGGCTCAATGAGCAGTTCTTC
CDR3aa: CATSRGLAGGLNEQFF

d_gene: TRBD1
j_gene: TRBJ1-3
abundance: NA
v_gene: TRBV4-3
CDR3nt: TGCGCCAGCAGCCAAGAACAGGGGGCTGGAAACACCATATATTTT
CDR3aa: CASSQEQGAGNTIYF

d_gene: TRBD2
j_gene: TRBJ2-2
abundance: NA
v_gene: TRBV6-5
CDR3nt: TGTGCCAGCAGTTACCCGACTAGCGGGGGGACCGGGGAGCTGTTTTTT
CDR3aa: CASSYPTSGGTGELFF

d_gene: TRBD1
j_gene: TRBJ2-7
abundance: NA
v_gene: TRBV19
CDR3nt: TGTGCCAGTAGTAAGCGTTCCGGGACAGGGGATCCCGAGCAGTACTTC
CDR3aa: CASSKRSGTGDPEQYF

d_gene: NA
j_gene: TRBJ1-5
abundance: NA
v_gene: TRBV5-6
CDR3nt: TGTGCCAGCAGCTTGTATAGCAATCAGCCCCAGCATTTT
CDR3aa: CASSLYSNQPQHF

d_gene: NA
j_gene: TRBJ1-3
abundance: few
v_gene: TRBV11-2
CDR3nt: TGTGCCAGCAGCTTAATGGAGGGAAACACCATATATTTT
CDR3aa: CASSLMEGNTIYF

d_gene: TRBD1
j_gene: TRBJ1-5
abundance: NA
v_gene: TRBV2
CDR3nt: TGTGCCAGCAGCGCCGCGGACAGGGACAATCAGCCCCAGCATTTT
CDR3aa: CASSAADRDNQPQHF

d_gene: NA
j_gene: TRBJ2-5
abundance: NA
v_gene: TRBV5-6
CDR3nt: TGTGCCAGCAGCTTGGCACAGGAAGAGACCCAGTACTTC
CDR3aa: CASSLAQEETQYF

d_gene: NA
j_gene: TRBJ1-2
abundance: NA
v_gene: TRBV5-6
CDR3nt: TGTGCCAGCAGCTCCCCCCCCACAGGGTATGGCTACACCTTC
CDR3aa: CASSSPPTGYGYTF

d_gene: NA
j_gene: TRBJ2-3
abundance: NA
v_gene: TRBV27
CDR3nt: TGTGCCAGCAGGGGGTTGGGGACTAGCACAGATACGCAGTATTTT
CDR3aa: CASRGLGTSTDTQYF

d_gene: NA
j_gene: TRBJ2-5
abundance: NA
v_gene: TRBV18
CDR3nt: TGTGCCAGCTCACCGGGGTCCCAAGAGACCCAGTACTTC
CDR3aa: CASSPGSQETQYF

d_gene: NA
j_gene: TRBJ1-2
abundance: NA
v_gene: TRBV10-3
CDR3nt: TGTGCCATCAGCGATTATGGCTACACCTTC
CDR3aa: CAISDYGYTF

d_gene: TRBD2
j_gene: TRBJ2-5
abundance: NA
v_gene: TRBV11-1
CDR3nt: TGTGCCAGCAGCTTCGGACTAGCGGGGGGTCAAGAGACCCAGTACTTC
CDR3aa: CASSFGLAGGQETQYF

d_gene: NA
j_gene: TRBJ1-6
abundance: NA
v_gene: TRBV27
CDR3nt: TGTGCCAGCAGTAGAACCCGGGACCCCAATTCACCCCTCCACTTT
CDR3aa: CASSRTRDPNSPLHF

d_gene: TRBD1
j_gene: TRBJ2-7
abundance: NA
v_gene: TRBV2
CDR3nt: TGTGCCAGCACGGCGGGACAGGGGGCCTACGAGCAGTACTTC
CDR3aa: CASTAGQGAYEQYF

d_gene: NA
j_gene: TRBJ1-1
abundance: NA
v_gene: TRBV27
CDR3nt: TGTGCCAGCAGTTTATTTGCAGGGAGGGGGGCTTTCTTT
CDR3aa: CASSLFAGRGAFF

d_gene: NA
j_gene: TRBJ2-7
abundance: NA
v_gene: TRBV6-5
CDR3nt: TGTGCCAGCAGTTACCAGGGATCCGAGCAGTACTTC
CDR3aa: CASSYQGSEQYF

d_gene: NA
j_gene: TRBJ2-7
abundance: NA
v_gene: TRBV11-2
CDR3nt: TGTGCCAGCAGCTCTCGACAGGACCACTCCTACGAGCAGTACTTC
CDR3aa: CASSSRQDHSYEQYF

d_gene: NA
j_gene: TRBJ2-5
abundance: once
v_gene: TRBV19
CDR3nt: TGTGCCAGTTCGAGGATTACGGGGACTCAAGAGACCCAGTACTTC
CDR3aa: CASSRITGTQETQYF

d_gene: NA
j_gene: TRBJ1-3
abundance: few
v_gene: TRBV18
CDR3nt: TGTGCCAGCTTACCACGGGGCTCTGGAAACACCATATATTTT
CDR3aa: CASLPRGSGNTIYF

d_gene: NA
j_gene: TRBJ2-2
abundance: NA
v_gene: TRBV25-1
CDR3nt: TGTGCCAGCAGTGAAAATTCCGGCTACCTAAACACCGGGGAGCTGTTTTTT
CDR3aa: CASSENSGYLNTGELFF

d_gene: NA
j_gene: TRBJ2-7
abundance: NA
v_gene: TRBV5-6
CDR3nt: TGTGCCAGCAGCTTGGGCCTTACAGGGACCGAGCAGTACTTC
CDR3aa: CASSLGLTGTEQYF

d_gene: NA
j_gene: TRBJ2-5
abundance: NA
v_gene: TRBV6-5
CDR3nt: TGTGCCAGCAGCTCCCCACGAGAGACCCAGTACTTC
CDR3aa: CASSSPRETQYF